This section outlines one TCR beta chain sequence together with its context. As defined, naive CD8 cells were CD45RO-negative and positively selected for CCR7, with terminally differentiated effector memory CD45RA+ cells excluded. The method was immunoSEQ multiplex PCR; TCRdb's version includes in-frame clones alone and lacks a portion of them. This sample has about 700,000 clones, with 90% to 95% found just once. The sample belongs to a study of shared clonotypes between healthy human individuals. The sequenced material came from naive CD8+ T cells sorted from blood. The receptor comes from a man younger than 45 in good health.

The CDR3 DNA reads as TGTGCCAGCAGCTTAGTGCTGAAACAAGAGACCCAGTACTTC. It is translated as CASSLVLKQETQYF. The chain recombines TRBV7-9 with TRBJ2-5; unclear D gene. Germline values: CDR1 SEHNR, CDR2 FQNEAQ (reference sequence). The V end was cut by 1 base, the J end by 2 bases, with 8 bases between. There are 14 residues in the CDR3. Full variable domain (missing parts from reference TRBV7-9 and TRBJ2-5): DTGVSQNPRHKITKRGQNVTFRCDPISEHNRLYWYRQTLGQGPEFLTYFQNEAQLEKSRLLSDRFSAERPKGSFSTLEIQRTEQGDSAMYLCASSLVLKQETQYFGPGTRLLVL.